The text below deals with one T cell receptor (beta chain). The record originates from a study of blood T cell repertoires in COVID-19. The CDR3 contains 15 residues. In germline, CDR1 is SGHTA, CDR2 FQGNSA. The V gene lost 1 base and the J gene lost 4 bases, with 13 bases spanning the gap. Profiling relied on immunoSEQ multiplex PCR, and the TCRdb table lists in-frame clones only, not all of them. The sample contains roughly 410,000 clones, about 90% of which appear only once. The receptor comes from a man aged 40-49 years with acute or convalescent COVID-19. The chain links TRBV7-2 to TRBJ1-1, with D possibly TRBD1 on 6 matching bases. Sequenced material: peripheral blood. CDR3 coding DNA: TGTGCCAGCAGCTTAGGAGTGGGCAGGGGCACTGAAGCTTTCTTT. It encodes CASSLGVGRGTEAFF.